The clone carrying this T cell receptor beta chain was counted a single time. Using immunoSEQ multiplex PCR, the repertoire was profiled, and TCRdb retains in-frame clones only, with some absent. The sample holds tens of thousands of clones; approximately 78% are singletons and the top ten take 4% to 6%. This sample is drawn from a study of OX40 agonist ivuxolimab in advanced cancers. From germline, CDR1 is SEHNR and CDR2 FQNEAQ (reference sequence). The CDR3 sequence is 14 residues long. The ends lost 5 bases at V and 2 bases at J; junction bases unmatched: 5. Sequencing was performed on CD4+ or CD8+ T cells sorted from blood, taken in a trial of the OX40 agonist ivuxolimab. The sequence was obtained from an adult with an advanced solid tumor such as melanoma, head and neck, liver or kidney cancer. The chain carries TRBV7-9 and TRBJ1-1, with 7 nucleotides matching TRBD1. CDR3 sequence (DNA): TGTGCCAGCAGCAGGGACAGTTTAAACACTGAAGCTTTCTTT. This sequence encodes CASSRDSLNTEAFF.